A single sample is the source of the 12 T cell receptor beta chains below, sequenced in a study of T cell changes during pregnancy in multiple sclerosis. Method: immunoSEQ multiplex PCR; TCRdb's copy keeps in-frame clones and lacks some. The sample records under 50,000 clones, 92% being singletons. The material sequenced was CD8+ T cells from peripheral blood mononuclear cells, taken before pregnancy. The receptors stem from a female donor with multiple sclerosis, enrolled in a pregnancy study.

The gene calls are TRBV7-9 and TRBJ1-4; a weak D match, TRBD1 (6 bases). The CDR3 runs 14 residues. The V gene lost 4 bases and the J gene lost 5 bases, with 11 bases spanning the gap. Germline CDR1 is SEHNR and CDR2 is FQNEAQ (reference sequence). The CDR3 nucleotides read TGTGCCAGCAGCTCCTGGGACAAAAATGAAAAACTGTTTTTT. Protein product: CASSSWDKNEKLFF. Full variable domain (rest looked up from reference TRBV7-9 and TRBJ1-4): DTGVSQNPRHKITKRGQNVTFRCDPISEHNRLYWYRQTLGQGPEFLTYFQNEAQLEKSRLLSDRFSAERPKGSFSTLEIQRTEQGDSAMYLCASSSWDKNEKLFFGSGTQLSVL.

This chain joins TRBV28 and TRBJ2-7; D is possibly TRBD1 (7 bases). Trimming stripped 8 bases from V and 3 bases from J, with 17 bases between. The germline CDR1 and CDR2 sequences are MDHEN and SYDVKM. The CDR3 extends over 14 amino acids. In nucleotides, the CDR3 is TGTGCCAGCGGAGGGACAGACGTCCGCTACGAGCAGTACTTC. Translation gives CASGGTDVRYEQYF.

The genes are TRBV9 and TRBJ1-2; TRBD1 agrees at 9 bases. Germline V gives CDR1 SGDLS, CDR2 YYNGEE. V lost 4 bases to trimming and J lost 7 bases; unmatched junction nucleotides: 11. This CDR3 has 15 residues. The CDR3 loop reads CASSMGDRGRGGYTF. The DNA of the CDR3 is TGTGCCAGCAGCATGGGCGACAGGGGGAGAGGTGGCTACACCTTC.

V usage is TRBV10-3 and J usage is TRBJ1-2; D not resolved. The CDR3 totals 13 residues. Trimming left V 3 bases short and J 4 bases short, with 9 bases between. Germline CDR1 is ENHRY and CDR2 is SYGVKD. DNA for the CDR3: TGTGCCATCAGTGACGGCAGGATCTATGGCTACACCTTC. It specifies CAISDGRIYGYTF.

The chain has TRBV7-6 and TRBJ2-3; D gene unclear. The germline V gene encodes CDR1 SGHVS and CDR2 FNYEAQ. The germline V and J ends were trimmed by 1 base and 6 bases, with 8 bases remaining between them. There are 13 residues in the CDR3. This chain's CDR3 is CASSLESRDTQYF. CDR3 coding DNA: TGTGCCAGCAGCTTAGAGAGCAGGGATACGCAGTATTTT.

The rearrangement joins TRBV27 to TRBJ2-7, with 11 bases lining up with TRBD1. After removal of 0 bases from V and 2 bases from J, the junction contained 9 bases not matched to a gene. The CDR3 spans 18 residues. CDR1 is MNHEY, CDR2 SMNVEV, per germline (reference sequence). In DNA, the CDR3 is TGTGCCAGCAGTTTATCGCGGACAGGGGGCCTTGGCGCCTACGAGCAGTACTTC. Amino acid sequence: CASSLSRTGGLGAYEQYF.

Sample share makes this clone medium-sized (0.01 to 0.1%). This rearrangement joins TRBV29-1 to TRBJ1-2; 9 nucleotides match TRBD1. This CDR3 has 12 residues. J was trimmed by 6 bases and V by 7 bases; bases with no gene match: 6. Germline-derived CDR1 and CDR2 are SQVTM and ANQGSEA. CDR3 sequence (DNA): TGCAGCGCTTCACAGGGGGCGGATGGCTACACCTTC. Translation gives CSASQGADGYTF.

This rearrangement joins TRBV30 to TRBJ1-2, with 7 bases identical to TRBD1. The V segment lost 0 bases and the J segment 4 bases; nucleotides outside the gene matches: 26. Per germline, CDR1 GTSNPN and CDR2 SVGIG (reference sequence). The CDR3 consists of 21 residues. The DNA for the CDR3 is TGTGCCTGGAGTGTACTGCTAGTAGAGAGGACAGGTAGTGTTCCTAGCTATGGCTACACCTTC. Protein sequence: CAWSVLLVERTGSVPSYGYTF.

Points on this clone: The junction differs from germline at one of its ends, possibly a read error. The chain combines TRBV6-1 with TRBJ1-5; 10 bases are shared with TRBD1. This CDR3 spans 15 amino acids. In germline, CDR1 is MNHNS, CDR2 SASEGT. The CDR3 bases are TGTGCCAGCAGTTCGGACAGGGGGATCAATCGGCCCCAGCATTTT. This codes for CASSSDRGINRPQHF.

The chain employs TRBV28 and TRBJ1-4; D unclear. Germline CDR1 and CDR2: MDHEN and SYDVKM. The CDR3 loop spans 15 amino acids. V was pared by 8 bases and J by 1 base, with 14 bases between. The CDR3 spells CASFRRGITNEKLFF. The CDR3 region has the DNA TGTGCCAGCTTTAGACGGGGAATAACTAATGAAAAACTGTTTTTT.

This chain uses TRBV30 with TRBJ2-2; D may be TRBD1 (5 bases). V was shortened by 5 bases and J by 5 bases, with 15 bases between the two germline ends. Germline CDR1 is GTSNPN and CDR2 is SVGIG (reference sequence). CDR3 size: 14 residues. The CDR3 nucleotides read TGTGCCTGGGATCCTACAGGATTGACCGGGGAGCTGTTTTTT. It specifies CAWDPTGLTGELFF.

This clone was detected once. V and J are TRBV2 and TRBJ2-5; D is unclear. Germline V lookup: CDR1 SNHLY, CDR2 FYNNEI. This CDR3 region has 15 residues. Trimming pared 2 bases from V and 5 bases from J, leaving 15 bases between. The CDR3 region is CASSEPDGSRETQYF. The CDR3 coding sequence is TGTGCCAGCAGTGAACCAGACGGAAGCAGGGAGACCCAGTACTTC.